The clone carrying this T cell receptor (beta chain) has a count of ten or more. The antigen remains undetermined. The TCR beta library used iRepertoire HTBI primers with Arm-PCR amplification of CDR3. Per the authors' pipeline: In the combined samples, under 80 TRBV and more than 11 TRBJ segments were identified. TCRdb reprocessed the multiplex PCR reads via MiXCR and lists one record per CDR3 protein. The authors' filters were not applied to this entry. In the table there are under 450,000 distinct CDR3 sequences, 10% to 15% of which are singletons. The length of the CDR3 is 16 residues. Per the germline V gene, CDR1 is SGHVS and CDR2 is FQNEAQ. Between the trimmed V and J ends, which lost 4 bases and 2 bases, there was a span of 17 bases. This sample's time point: newly diagnosed GD, antithyroid drugs for less than 3 months. The TCR library was made from RNA that had been extracted from PBMCs in TRIzol.

These data are taken from a study of regulatory T cells in long-lasting Graves disease. About the research overall: New Graves' disease cases had less than 3 months of antithyroid drugs. Regarding the study as a whole: Persistent disease preferred TRBV28, TRBJ1-2 and TRBJ2-5.

This sample also appeared in a second study, on T cells in Graves' hyperthyroidism and ophthalmopathy.

The clonotype comes from a woman younger than 35 with Graves disease. Sequenced here: peripheral blood mononuclear cells (PBMCs), sampled at new diagnosis, from a patient treated with antithyroid drugs. The rearrangement links TRBV7-8 to TRBJ2-5; D uncertain. In DNA form, the CDR3 reads TGTGCCAGCAGCTCAAGGACCGCGGCCCCTCAAGAGACCCAGTACTTC. As protein: CASSSRTAAPQETQYF.